The 2 T cell receptor beta chains presented below share a single source sample, sequenced in a study of cytomegalovirus exposure and HLA in healthy donors. The PCR was carried out with 60 Vbeta primers and 13 Jbeta primers. Measured with immunoSEQ multiplex PCR; TCRdb has only the in-frame clones, and not every one. The sample holds fewer than 300,000 clones, about four fifths seen once. The sample was PBMCs. These receptors originate from a girl aged 2 to 10 in good health and CMV-seronegative.

The chain has TRBV7-7 and TRBJ2-3, with D possibly matching TRBD2 (5 bases). CDR1 and CDR2 (germline): SSHAT, FNYEAQ (reference sequence). The germline V and J ends were trimmed by 8 bases and 4 bases, with 13 bases remaining between them. The CDR3 loop spans 13 amino acids. CDR3 region: CASSFRGADTQYF. The CDR3 nucleotides are TGTGCCAGCTCCTTTCGGGGAGCAGATACGCAGTATTTT.

The gene calls are TRBV5-4 and TRBJ1-2; possible D gene TRBD1, 5 bases. The CDR3 is 15 residues long. The germline V and J ends were trimmed by 3 bases and 4 bases, with 16 bases remaining between them. CDR1 and CDR2 from the germline V gene are SGHNT and YYREEE (reference sequence). In DNA form, the CDR3 reads TGTGCCAGCAGCTCCGGGACTGAGAATTTCTATGGCTACACCTTC. Its translation is CASSSGTENFYGYTF.